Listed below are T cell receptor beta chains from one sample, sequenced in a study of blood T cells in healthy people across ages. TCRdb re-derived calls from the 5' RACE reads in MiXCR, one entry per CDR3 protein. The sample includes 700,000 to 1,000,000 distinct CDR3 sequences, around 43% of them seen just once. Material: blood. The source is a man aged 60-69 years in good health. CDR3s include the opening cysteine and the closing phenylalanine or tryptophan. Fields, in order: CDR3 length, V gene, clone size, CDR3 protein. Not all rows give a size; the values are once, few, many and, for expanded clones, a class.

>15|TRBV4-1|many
CASSQSGTSQTEQFF
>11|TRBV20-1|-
CSAISVDEQYF
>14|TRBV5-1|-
CAGSLVGSYNEQFF
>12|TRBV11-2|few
CASSPFGYEQYF
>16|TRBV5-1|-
CASSPSITGTFTEAFF
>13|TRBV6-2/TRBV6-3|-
CASSPAVNTEAFF
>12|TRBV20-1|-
CSENVGDTEAFF
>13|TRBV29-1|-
CSVTGVPSYEQYF
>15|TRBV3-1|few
CASSRETGANTEAFF
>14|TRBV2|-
CASRVDTGGSPLHF
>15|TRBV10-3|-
CAISESGSTAETQFF
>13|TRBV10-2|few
CASSRRDLYEQYF
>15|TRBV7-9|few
CASSLAGQDPYEQYF
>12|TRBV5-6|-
CASSRTQEGQFF
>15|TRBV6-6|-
CASSPRGGSNSPLHF
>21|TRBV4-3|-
CASSQRSAASNRGRNTGELFF
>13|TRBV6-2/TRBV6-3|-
CASRGQGVTEAFF
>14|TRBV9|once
CASSVDGTAYEQYF
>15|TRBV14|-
CASSRATGRDYGYTF
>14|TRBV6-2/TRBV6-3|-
CASSSPLQKYEQYF
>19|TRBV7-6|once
CASSLAGFRRPSSSYEQYF
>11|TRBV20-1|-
CSDYSGTEAFF
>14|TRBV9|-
CASSPGVGNSPLHF
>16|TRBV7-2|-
CASSFLSGSITGELFF
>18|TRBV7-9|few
CASSLVGGPRSGANVLTF
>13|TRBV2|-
CASRKGGADGYTF
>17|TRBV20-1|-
CSARAAGTSGGANEQFF
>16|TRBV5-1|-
CASSSLAGGRQETQYF
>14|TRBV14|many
CASSLTGSTYEQYF
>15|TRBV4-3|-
CASSQGTSYQETQYF
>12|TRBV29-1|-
CSVVRANTEAFF
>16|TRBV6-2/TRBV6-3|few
CASSYGGDIAKNIQYF
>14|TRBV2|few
CASSDGRLLYEQYF
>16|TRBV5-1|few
CASSPTGGAGYNEQFF
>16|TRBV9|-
CASSVDKDPRGDTQYF